The present entry profiles one T cell receptor beta chain with its context. Sequencing was performed with immunoSEQ multiplex PCR; in TCRdb, only in-frame clones are kept and a portion is missing. There are about 40,000 clones in the sample; roughly 91% occur only once, and 10% to 13% lies in the top ten. The data were obtained in a study of T cells in localized non-small cell lung cancer. J lost 8 bases, V lost 6 bases, and 6 bases had no gene match. Germline CDR1 SEHNR, CDR2 FQNEAQ (reference sequence). The length of the CDR3 is 13 residues. This receptor was taken from a woman aged 35-75 years with stage II lung adenocarcinoma. This chain links TRBV7-9 with TRBJ2-4; 8 bases line up with TRBD1. The material sequenced was PBMCs, taken before any cancer treatment. CDR3 sequence reads: CASSPTGVDIQYF. The CDR3 nucleotides read TGTGCCAGCAGTCCGACAGGGGTGGACATTCAGTACTTC.